The next 27 T cell receptor beta chains were all read from a single sample in a study of blood T cell repertoires in COVID-19. Profiled with immunoSEQ multiplex PCR; TCRdb holds only in-frame clones, not every one. The sample yields approximately 170,000 clones, roughly 91% seen once. The sequenced sample was peripheral blood. The receptors were sampled from a man aged 45-65 years who had recovered from COVID-19.

Turning to this clone: Other nucleotide sequences from this sample produce the same CDR3. The chain joins TRBV6-5 to TRBJ2-5; unclear D gene. The V end lost 0 bases, the J end lost 0 bases, and 5 bases lay between the germline ends. Germline lookup yields CDR1 MNHEY and CDR2 SVGAGI. The CDR3 spans 14 residues. The CDR3: CASSYSRYQETQYF. The CDR3 nucleotides read TGTGCCAGCAGTTACTCCCGGTACCAAGAGACCCAGTACTTC.

This clone was seen a single time. J is TRBJ2-5 and V is TRBV28; 10 positions match TRBD2. Germline V CDR1 and CDR2: MDHEN, SYDVKM. The ends lost 3 bases at V and 5 bases at J; junction bases unmatched: 6. CDR3 size: 15 residues. The CDR3: CASSFSAGGRETQYF. For the CDR3, the DNA is TGTGCCAGCAGTTTTTCAGCGGGAGGGAGGGAGACCCAGTACTTC.

The chain uses TRBV7-2 and TRBJ2-7; possibly TRBD1 for D (6 bases). V lost 3 bases to trimming and J lost 1 base, with 10 bases between them. This CDR3 region has 14 residues. Germline lookup yields CDR1 SGHTA and CDR2 FQGNSA. The CDR3 is CASSFDRRSYEQYF. The CDR3 DNA reads TGTGCCAGCAGCTTTGACAGGCGATCCTACGAGCAGTACTTC.

This rearrangement joins TRBV10-3 to TRBJ2-3, with D maybe TRBD1 (6 bases). V was shortened by 6 bases and J by 3 bases, with 16 bases between the two germline ends. Germline CDR1 reads ENHRY; CDR2 reads SYGVKD. The CDR3 runs to 15 residues. The CDR3, as DNA: TGTGCCATCAGGCCAACGGGACACGGAACAGATACGCAGTATTTT. It translates to CAIRPTGHGTDTQYF.

V usage is TRBV28 and J usage is TRBJ2-2; 8 bases are a match to TRBD1. The V and J ends lost 11 bases and 6 bases, in that order; junction bases with no gene match: 8. The CDR3 spans 13 residues. Germline V gene sequence: CDR1 MDHEN, CDR2 SYDVKM. For the CDR3, the DNA is TGTGCCGTTGGACAGGGTGTGCCCGGGGAGCTGTTTTTT. Its protein is CAVGQGVPGELFF.

This clone was found once. The chain couples TRBV9 to TRBJ2-5, with 7 bases matching TRBD2. Per the germline V gene, CDR1 is SGDLS and CDR2 is YYNGEE. There are 14 residues in the CDR3. V trimming: 2 bases; J trimming: 5 bases; junction bases outside the gene matches: 6. The CDR3 loop reads CASSVLAGAETQYF. The CDR3 nucleotides read TGTGCCAGCAGCGTCCTCGCGGGAGCTGAGACCCAGTACTTC.

The chain is built from TRBV27 and TRBJ2-2, with 8 bases lining up with TRBD1. The CDR3 is 16 residues long. Germline V gives CDR1 MNHEY, CDR2 SMNVEV (reference sequence). V dropped 3 bases and J dropped 4; count of bases not matched to a gene: 7. In DNA, the CDR3 is TGTGCCAGCAGTTTGTTCCGGGACAGGCGCACCGGGGAGCTGTTTTTT. This translates into CASSLFRDRRTGELFF.

A note on this clone: Sequence at one end of the junction differs from germline and may be a read error. The chain carries TRBV25-1 and TRBJ1-5; D possibly corresponds to TRBD1 (5 bases). This CDR3 is built from 14 residues. CDR1 is MGHDK and CDR2 is SYGVNS in the germline V gene. The CDR3 loop reads CASRDQGGNQPRHF. The CDR3 coding sequence is TGTGCCAGCAGAGACCAGGGTGGCAATCAGCCCCGGCATTTT.

The V call is TRBV4-1, the J call TRBJ2-5; TRBD1 matches at 7 bases. Trimming took 1 base from V and 4 from J; bases not matched to a gene: 0. The CDR3 sequence is 13 residues long. Germline V gives CDR1 MGHRA, CDR2 YSYEKL. CDR3 sequence: CASSQGTGETQYF. CDR3 nucleotides: TGCGCCAGCAGCCAAGGGACAGGAGAGACCCAGTACTTC.

The chain is built from TRBV5-5 and TRBJ2-5; D ambiguous. Trimming took off 2 bases at V and 0 bases at J, with 5 bases between the two ends. This CDR3 is 13 amino acids long. Germline CDR1 SGHKS, CDR2 YYEKEE (reference sequence). CDR3 protein: CASSFPNQETQYF. For the CDR3, the DNA is TGTGCCAGCAGCTTCCCCAACCAAGAGACCCAGTACTTC.

This chain uses TRBV6-5 with TRBJ2-3, with D tentatively TRBD1 (6 bases). The CDR3 contains 14 residues. The ends were cut back, 10 bases at V and 3 bases at J, with 17 bases in the middle. CDR1 MNHEY and CDR2 SVGAGI come from the germline V gene. Written as DNA, the CDR3 is TGTGCCACTATAGATCAGGGGTGGACAGATACGCAGTATTTT. Translated, it gives CATIDQGWTDTQYF.

This clone was picked up a small number of times. The chain recombines TRBV5-5 with TRBJ2-7; TRBD1 matches at 11 bases. The CDR3 spans 15 residues. Germline CDR1 reads SGHKS; CDR2 reads YYEKEE (reference sequence). With 2 bases clipped from V and 7 bases from J, the junction kept 8 bases outside the gene matches. This CDR3 is CASSLPGTGGQEQYF. The CDR3 DNA sequence: TGTGCCAGCAGCTTACCCGGGACAGGGGGGCAGGAGCAGTACTTC.

This chain connects TRBV28 to TRBJ1-1; TRBD1 is a possible D gene (6 bases). The CDR3 contains 15 residues. Deletions cut 8 bases from V and 1 base from J, with 17 bases between. Germline assignment: CDR1 MDHEN and CDR2 SYDVKM. The CDR3 is CASFRQGSPNTEAFF. The CDR3 region has the DNA TGTGCCAGCTTCCGGCAGGGGTCTCCGAACACTGAAGCTTTCTTT. Looking up the rest from reference TRBV28 and TRBJ1-1 gives the full variable domain: DVKVTQSSRYLVKRTGEKVFLECVQDMDHENMFWYRQDPGLGLRLIYFSYDVKMKEKGDIPEGYSVSREKKERFSLILESASTNQTSMYLCASFRQGSPNTEAFFGQGTRLTVV.

This clone was observed a single time. J is TRBJ1-3 and V is TRBV7-9; no firm D call. Between the trimmed V and J ends, which lost 5 bases and 0 bases, there was a span of 14 bases. This CDR3 comprises 16 residues. Germline loops: CDR1 SEHNR, CDR2 FQNEAQ (reference sequence). CDR3 protein: CASSTRGRDSGNTIYF. CDR3 DNA: TGTGCCAGCAGCACTCGTGGACGGGACTCTGGAAACACCATATATTTT.

V usage is TRBV4-2 and J usage is TRBJ1-2, with TRBD1 matching 9 bases. The CDR3 length is 14 residues. The J segment lost 8 bases and the V segment lost 2 bases, leaving 6 bases of the junction unmatched. Germline V gene sequence: CDR1 LGHNA, CDR2 YNFKEQ. CDR3 sequence: CASSQYGGTGGYTF. The CDR3 nucleotides read TGTGCCAGCAGCCAATACGGAGGGACAGGGGGCTACACCTTC.

This sequence joins TRBV5-1 and TRBJ2-7; tentative D call: TRBD1 (6 bases). V was cut by 0 bases and J by 6 bases, with 10 bases left in between. The CDR3 spans 13 residues. Germline V gene lookup returns CDR1 SGHRS and CDR2 YFSETQ. As DNA, the CDR3 is TGCGCCAGCAGCTTGGTTCAGGGGAGCGAGCAGTACTTC. The encoded protein is CASSLVQGSEQYF.

The chain is built from TRBV6-4 and TRBJ2-1; TRBD1 might be the D (6 bases). CDR3 size: 15 residues. Germline-derived CDR1 and CDR2 are MRHNA and SNTAGT. Trimming removed 5 bases from V and 1 base from J, with 12 bases in between. CDR3 sequence: CASSPLRGSYNEQFF. CDR3 bases: TGTGCCAGCAGTCCTTTGAGGGGGTCCTACAATGAGCAGTTCTTC.

The J gene is TRBJ2-3, the V gene TRBV29-1; 12 nucleotides agree with TRBD2. The germline gives CDR1 SQVTM, CDR2 ANQGSEA. The V and J ends lost 0 bases and 2 bases, in that order; junction bases with no gene match: 6. CDR3 size: 17 residues. The CDR3 spells CSVEEYGTSGYTDTQYF. Written as DNA, the CDR3 is TGCAGCGTTGAAGAGTACGGGACTAGCGGGTACACAGATACGCAGTATTTT.

The rearrangement links TRBV21-1 to TRBJ1-3; TRBD1, the table's D call, lacks a check against the DNA. TRBV21-1 is flagged as a pseudogene. The CDR3 loop spans 18 amino acids. The CDR3 DNA is TGTGCCAGAATTCCGGGACAGGCTCATTCCAGCTCTGGAAACACCATATATTTT. Translating gives CARIPGQAHSSSGNTIYF.

The J gene is TRBJ1-2, the V gene TRBV4-3; TRBD1 matches at 9 bases. CDR1 LGHNA and CDR2 YSLEER come from the germline V gene. The CDR3 contains 17 residues. The J segment lost 13 bases and the V segment lost 0 bases, leaving 18 bases of the junction unmatched. The DNA for the CDR3 is TGCGCCAGCAGCCAAGAAGGACAGGGGACTCTCCAAAGTGGTCTCACCTTC. This gives the protein CASSQEGQGTLQSGLTF.

This clone was counted between two and nine times. The chain couples TRBV6-5 to TRBJ1-1; tentative D call: TRBD1 (6 bases). Per germline, CDR1 MNHEY and CDR2 SVGAGI. CDR3 length equals 15 residues. V was pared by 6 bases and J by 0 bases, with 14 bases between. Here the CDR3 DNA reads TGTGCCAGCAGCAAAGGGACACTCATGAACACTGAAGCTTTCTTT. Protein product: CASSKGTLMNTEAFF.

This clone was seen once. The V gene is TRBV7-2, the J gene TRBJ2-7, with 7 nucleotides matching TRBD1. Looked up from germline, CDR1 is SGHTA and CDR2 is FQGNSA. This CDR3 contains 15 residues. After removal of 7 bases from V and 2 bases from J, the junction contained 11 bases not matched to a gene. The CDR3 reads CASTNYLGTAYEQYF. For the CDR3, the DNA is TGTGCCAGCACCAACTACCTCGGGACAGCCTACGAGCAGTACTTC.

This chain connects TRBV9 to TRBJ2-7; 8 nucleotides match TRBD1. The V gene's germline CDR1 is SGDLS and CDR2 YYNGEE. V was clipped by 0 bases and J by 7 bases; unmatched bases: 9. The CDR3 sequence is 15 residues long. This CDR3 is CASSVVGQAPEEQYF. The CDR3, as DNA: TGTGCCAGCAGCGTAGTGGGACAGGCCCCCGAAGAGCAGTACTTC.

DNA for the CDR3: TGTGCCAGCAGTTTAACAGGGAATGGTAATCAGCCCCAGCATTTT. Amino acid sequence: CASSLTGNGNQPQHF. The chain has TRBV27 and TRBJ1-5, with D tentatively TRBD1 (6 bases). Per germline, CDR1 MNHEY and CDR2 SMNVEV (reference sequence). Deletions cut 2 bases from V and 4 bases from J, with 12 bases between. The length of the CDR3 is 15 residues.

A single count supports this clone. The chain is built from TRBV19 and TRBJ2-5; 7 bases map to TRBD2. Germline-derived CDR1 and CDR2 are LNHDA and SQIVND (reference sequence). This CDR3 has 15 amino acids. After removal of 5 bases from V and 2 bases from J, the junction contained 8 bases not matched to a gene. CDR3 region: CASSATLAAQETQYF. The CDR3 DNA follows: TGTGCCAGTAGTGCCACGCTAGCGGCGCAAGAGACCCAGTACTTC.

The CDR3 DNA sequence: TGTGCCAGCAGGGCAGGGAACAAAAACATTCAGTACTTC. Translating it yields CASRAGNKNIQYF. The V call is TRBV27, the J call TRBJ2-4; perhaps TRBD1 as D (5 bases). V dropped 6 bases and J dropped 3 bases, with 9 bases sitting between them. The CDR3 is 13 amino acids. Germline lookup yields CDR1 MNHEY and CDR2 SMNVEV (reference sequence).

V gene TRBV9 combines with J gene TRBJ1-1; possibly TRBD1 for D (5 bases). The CDR3 contains 15 residues. CDR1 is SGDLS, CDR2 YYNGEE, per germline. Trimming removed 0 bases from V and 4 bases from J, with 13 bases in between. Here the CDR3 reads CASSVAAGIGTEAFF. As DNA, the CDR3 is TGTGCCAGCAGCGTAGCAGCAGGGATAGGCACTGAAGCTTTCTTT.